The present entry profiles one TCR beta chain with its context. Germline and junction disagree at one end, which may indicate a read error. CDR1 is SNHLY, CDR2 FYNNEI, per germline. This CDR3 has 16 amino acids. The second PCR ran roughly 7 to 12 cycles with a sample-barcoded 5' primer and J-beta primers. TCRdb called the 5' RACE reads again in MiXCR, with one record for every CDR3 protein. The sample contains 540,000 or so distinct CDR3 sequences, under 55% of which appear only once. These data come from a study of blood T cells in healthy people across ages. The TCR comes from a man aged 80 or over in good health. This rearrangement joins TRBV2 to TRBJ2-3; 8 bases are a match to TRBD2. The specimen sequenced was blood. The CDR3 sequence: CTSTPSQVAGFDTQYF. For the CDR3, the DNA is TGTACCAGCACTCCTAGCCAAGTAGCGGGGTTTGATACGCAGTATTTT.